A few counts support the clone carrying this T cell receptor (beta chain). Its target is not known. With 60 Vbeta and 13 Jbeta primers, the PCR was carried out. The data were produced by immunoSEQ multiplex PCR, yet TCRdb's version contains in-frame clones alone and is incomplete. In the table there are under 130,000 clones, about 83% of which are singletons. The germline V and J ends were trimmed by 0 bases and 4 bases, with 9 bases remaining between them. The germline V gene has CDR1 MGHRA and CDR2 YSYEKL. The CDR3 sequence is 14 residues long. These data are taken from a study of cytomegalovirus exposure and HLA in healthy donors. Study results and limitations: A later analysis linked a missense DCLRE1C variant to TCR beta V- and J-gene trimming. Common viral pathogens seemed to be connected with several of the most significant clusters, according to a later analysis. CMV serostatus alone was available as immune exposure information. An analysis done earlier found most TCR beta V segments productive about 87% or about 30% of the time.

The clonotype was recovered from a female donor in good health and CMV-seropositive. This sequence joins TRBV4-1 and TRBJ1-2; no reliable D call. Sequencing used PBMCs. CDR3 nucleotides: TGCGCCAGCAGCCAAGAGCCAGAGGGCTATGGCTACACCTTC. Translation gives CASSQEPEGYGYTF.